The sequence of this TCR beta chain was determined in a study of technical replicates of blood from a few donors. The protocol was immunoSEQ multiplex PCR, while the TCRdb copy is restricted to in-frame clones and leaves out a portion. The sample lists about 83,000 clones, roughly 92% seen once, with 0.25% in the top ten. V lost 0 bases to trimming and J lost 1 base; unmatched junction nucleotides: 2. The germline gives CDR1 GTSNPN, CDR2 SVGIG (reference sequence). The CDR3 length is 14 residues. The sample taken for sequencing was T cells isolated from PBMCs. The sequence was obtained from a human donor in good health. This chain connects TRBV30 to TRBJ1-1; 7 positions match TRBD1. CDR3 region: CAWSVRTGNTEAFF. DNA of the CDR3: TGTGCCTGGAGTGTTCGGACAGGGAACACTGAAGCTTTCTTT. Using reference TRBV30 and TRBJ1-1 for the parts outside the CDR3, the full variable domain is SQTIHQWPATLVQPVGSPLSLECTVEGTSNPNLYWYRQAAGRGLQLLFYSVGIGQISSEVPQNLSASRPQDRQFILSSKKLLLSDSGFYLCAWSVRTGNTEAFFGQGTRLTVV.